The present T cell receptor (beta chain) was sequenced within a study of shared clonotypes between healthy human individuals. Findings of the study overall: Memory subsets generally showed smaller estimated richness than naive subsets did.

Memory CD4+ cells were the fraction left after CD45RA+ naive selection. Comment on this clone: Its cognate antigen is unknown.

Assay used: immunoSEQ multiplex PCR; TCRdb lists only in-frame clones, some missing. The repertoire includes approximately 720,000 clones, more than 70% of them detected once, and 1.8% sits in the top ten. This CDR3 spans 15 amino acids. The germline V gene has CDR1 SGHAT and CDR2 FQNNGV. Trimming pared 1 base from V and 0 bases from J, leaving 7 bases between. The TCR sequence derives from a woman between 25 and 40 years old in good health. Sequenced sample: memory CD4+ T cells sorted from blood. Subset in this sample: CD45RA-negative fraction. This chain links TRBV11-2 with TRBJ2-1; D unclear. CDR3 residues: CASSLGASSYNEQFF. CDR3 nucleotide sequence: TGTGCCAGCAGCTTAGGCGCGAGCTCCTACAATGAGCAGTTCTTC.